This entry lists 7 T cell receptor beta chains sequenced from one sample in a study of shared clonotypes between healthy human individuals. Profiled with immunoSEQ multiplex PCR; TCRdb holds only in-frame clones, not every one. The data show around 480,000 clones, approximately 79% seen once. Specimen: PBMCs. The receptor set was obtained from a woman between 40 and 55 years old in good health. Some clones in this sample may be carry-over from other donors' samples.

This clone was observed a single time. The chain uses TRBV11-2 and TRBJ1-4; 7 bases are a match to TRBD1. Germline V lookup: CDR1 SGHAT, CDR2 FQNNGV. The CDR3 sequence is 17 residues long. V trimming: 2 bases; J trimming: 10 bases; junction bases outside the gene matches: 16. CDR3 in amino acids: CASSLSGQTLEFGKLFF. CDR3 DNA: TGTGCCAGCAGCTTATCGGGACAGACGTTAGAATTCGGAAAACTGTTTTTT.

This clone occurred a few times. This rearrangement joins TRBV7-8 to TRBJ1-4, with a possible D match to TRBD1 (5 bases). Trimming stripped 4 bases from V and 8 bases from J, with 11 bases between. Germline V CDR1 and CDR2: SGHVS, FQNEAQ. The CDR3 has 13 residues. CDR3 DNA sequence: TGTGCCAGCAGCTCGGACATGCTGGAAAAACTGTTTTTT. The encoded protein is CASSSDMLEKLFF.

This clone was observed a handful of times. The rearrangement links TRBV7-3 to TRBJ2-1; 7 positions agree with TRBD1. Germline assignment: CDR1 SGHTA and CDR2 FQGTGA. With V trimmed by 5 bases and J by 12 bases, 19 bases remained unmatched. The CDR3 loop spans 16 amino acids. CDR3 region: CASSPHGVGTAQVQFF. CDR3 DNA sequence: TGTGCCAGCAGCCCTCATGGGGTCGGGACAGCCCAGGTGCAGTTCTTC.

This chain connects TRBV28 to TRBJ1-4; D is unclear. The V and J ends lost 6 bases and 8 bases respectively, with 19 bases between them. Germline assignment: CDR1 MDHEN and CDR2 SYDVKM. There are 15 residues in the CDR3. The CDR3 nucleotides are TGTGCCAGCAGCTTGTCTTCTCACGTTCGAGAAAAACTGTTTTTT. Translation: CASSLSSHVREKLFF.

V and J are TRBV5-1 and TRBJ2-1; D is unclear. The length of the CDR3 is 12 residues. Germline CDR1 is SGHRS and CDR2 is YFSETQ. Trimming removed 2 bases from V and 8 bases from J, with 8 bases in between. The CDR3 DNA follows: TGCGCCAGCAGCTTAGGCCCCTATGAGCAGTTCTTC. Translated, it gives CASSLGPYEQFF.

The CDR3 coding sequence is TGTGCCAGCAGCTTTTCTGTGGAAGAGACCCAGTACTTC. This translates into CASSFSVEETQYF. The chain is built from TRBV5-6 and TRBJ2-5, with unresolved D. The germline V gene encodes CDR1 SGHDT and CDR2 YYEEEE. V was clipped by 2 bases and J by 3 bases, with 8 bases between them. This CDR3 spans 13 amino acids.

The rearrangement links TRBV5-1 to TRBJ1-4, with 7 bases matching TRBD1. V gave up 4 bases and J gave up 0 bases; unmatched junction bases: 6. The CDR3 totals 16 residues. Looked up from germline, CDR1 is SGHRS and CDR2 is YFSETQ. CDR3 nucleotides: TGCGCCAGCAGCGAGGACAGGATTGCAACTAATGAAAAACTGTTTTTT. This sequence encodes CASSEDRIATNEKLFF.